Following are 2 T cell receptor beta chains from one sample sequenced in a study of spatial heterogeneity in lung cancer. Antigens for these TCRs are unknown. Overall study findings and caveats: Tumor mutation count correlated with how many alpha and beta TCRs expanded intratumorally.

TCRdb processed the 5' RACE reads anew with MiXCR; each CDR3 protein has one entry. Here the sample spans 5,600 or so distinct CDR3 sequences, around 4.9% being singletons. Time point: sample taken at primary tumor resection. The sequenced sample was lung tumor tissue, obtained at surgery. The receptors derive from a male donor with early-stage non-small cell lung cancer.

Ten or more counts support this clonotype. This chain uses TRBV12-3 or TRBV12-4 with TRBJ2-3, with no clear D. The V end was cut by 6 bases, the J end by 5 bases, with 9 bases between. The CDR3 extends over 12 amino acids. The CDR3 reads CASSNRIDTQYF. CDR3 coding DNA: TGTGCCAGCAGCAACAGAATAGATACGCAGTATTTT.

At least ten counts were recorded for this clonotype. The rearrangement joins TRBV20-1 to TRBJ1-5; TRBD1 matches at 11 bases. V lost 6 bases, J lost 7 bases, and 5 bases stayed unmatched. CDR1 is DFQATT, CDR2 SNEGSKA, per germline (reference sequence). The CDR3 consists of 13 residues. CDR3 residues: CSAGQGAQQPQHF. CDR3 coding DNA: TGCAGTGCCGGACAGGGGGCTCAGCAGCCCCAGCATTTT.